Sequencing of this T cell receptor (beta chain) was carried out in a study of cytotoxic CD8 clonotypes in ibrutinib-treated CLL. As for the study in general: Among the samples, the mean was approximately 250,000 productive templates and roughly 96,000 productive rearrangements.

A word on this clone: Its matching antigen is unknown.

Germline V gene sequence: CDR1 LNHDA, CDR2 SQIVND (reference sequence). Trimming left V 6 bases short and J 5 bases short, with 14 bases between. The length of the CDR3 is 14 residues. Study-wide results and caveats: Sampling times (in sustained-remission versus progressing patients) were not the same. Under treatment, the uncommon public clonotypes either contracted or remained stable. Clonality went up at the time of ibrutinib response, stayed stable in sustained remission, and later dropped back toward its baseline level at progression.

The table came from immunoSEQ multiplex PCR; TCRdb's copy has only in-frame clones and leaves some out. The sample records about 160,000 clones, 70% to 90% being singletons. The starting material was PBMCs, obtained at disease progression, from a patient treated with ibrutinib. The origin of this receptor is a human donor with chronic lymphocytic leukemia. J is TRBJ1-5 and V is TRBV19; D possibly corresponds to TRBD1 (6 bases). CDR3 bases: TGTGCCAGTAGCCAAGGGGGGCAGTATCAGCCCCAGCATTTT. This translates into CASSQGGQYQPQHF. Combining the CDR3 with reference TRBV19 and TRBJ1-5 gives the whole variable domain DGGITQSPKYLFRKEGQNVTLSCEQNLNHDAMYWYRQDPGQGLRLIYYSQIVNDFQKGDIAEGYSVSREKKESFPLTVTSAQKNPTAFYLCASSQGGQYQPQHFGDGTRLSIL.